This T cell receptor (beta chain) is drawn from a study of cytomegalovirus exposure and HLA in healthy donors. The PCR was carried out with 60 Vbeta primers and 13 Jbeta primers. Sequencing used immunoSEQ multiplex PCR; TCRdb keeps in-frame clones, though not all of them. The profile covers tens of thousands of clones, with roughly 74% appearing a single time and roughly 6.2% taken by the ten largest. The sequence came from a woman in her forties or fifties in good health and CMV-seropositive. Material for sequencing was PBMCs.

CDR3 region: CASSARTANEKLFF. CDR3 sequence (DNA): TGTGCCAGCAGCGCCCGGACAGCTAATGAAAAACTGTTTTTT. J is TRBJ1-4 and V is TRBV25-1, with D maybe TRBD1 (6 bases). Trimming left V 6 bases short and J 3 bases short, with 11 bases between. Looked up from germline, CDR1 is MGHDK and CDR2 is SYGVNS. This CDR3 has 14 amino acids.